This record covers a single TCR beta chain. The germline V and J ends were trimmed by 3 bases and 5 bases, with 14 bases remaining between them. Germline values: CDR1 ENHRY, CDR2 SYGVKD. The CDR3 is 15 residues long. How the authors handled the data: Reference gene primer amplification gave estimated nucleated cell counts. Generated by immunoSEQ multiplex PCR, the TCRdb table keeps only in-frame clones and is missing some. V, J and clone size were drawn from that table, and D and trimming were deduced from the DNA. The sample has around 370,000 clones; approximately 90% are singletons. Everyone who took part was 18 to 89 years old, and they came from fewer than 25 US areas. Donors of Cohort 3 who recovered were those that had two negative PCRs, clearance, or symptom resolution. This record belongs to a study of blood T cell repertoires in COVID-19. Study as a whole: T cells, B-cell-depleted T cells, or PBMCs supplied cDNA or gDNA.

Input material: PBMCs or T cells enriched from blood (not recorded which). This sequence originates from a woman aged 18-29 years who had recovered from COVID-19. The rearrangement uses TRBV10-3 and TRBJ2-1; D might be TRBD1 (5 bases). The CDR3 nucleotides are TGTGCCATCAGTGAAGGCAGGGAACCCAACAATGAGCAGTTCTTC. Protein sequence: CAISEGREPNNEQFF.